This TCR beta chain appears in the sequencing data of a study of shared clonotypes between healthy human individuals. Regarding the study as a whole: Sampling involved blood alone; tissue repertoires likely differ. Enrolling few donors narrowed the genetic and exposure-history diversity that was represented. Estimated richness was generally greater in naive than memory subsets.

Using approximately 200 ng DNA, approximately 27,000 T cell genomes, the sorted-subset replicate PCRs were run. This table comes from immunoSEQ multiplex PCR, and its TCRdb copy is limited to in-frame clones, with some not included. This table holds a few million clones, 85% to 95% found once. A word on this clone: Antigen specificity is unknown.

The CDR3 consists of 16 residues. The V gene end was trimmed by 5 bases and the J gene end by 6 bases; junction bases not matched to a gene: 8. CDR1 and CDR2 (germline): SSHAT, FNYEAQ (reference sequence). V is TRBV7-7 and J is TRBJ2-1; 12 nucleotides line up with TRBD2. The origin of this receptor is a man aged 18 to 29 in good health. Some clones in this sample may be carry-over from other donors' samples. The source material was naive CD4+ T cells from PBMCs. Subset specified: CD45RA+ positively selected. The CDR3 spells CASSESLAGGSNEQFF. CDR3 DNA: TGTGCCAGCAGCGAGAGCCTAGCGGGAGGGAGCAATGAGCAGTTCTTC.